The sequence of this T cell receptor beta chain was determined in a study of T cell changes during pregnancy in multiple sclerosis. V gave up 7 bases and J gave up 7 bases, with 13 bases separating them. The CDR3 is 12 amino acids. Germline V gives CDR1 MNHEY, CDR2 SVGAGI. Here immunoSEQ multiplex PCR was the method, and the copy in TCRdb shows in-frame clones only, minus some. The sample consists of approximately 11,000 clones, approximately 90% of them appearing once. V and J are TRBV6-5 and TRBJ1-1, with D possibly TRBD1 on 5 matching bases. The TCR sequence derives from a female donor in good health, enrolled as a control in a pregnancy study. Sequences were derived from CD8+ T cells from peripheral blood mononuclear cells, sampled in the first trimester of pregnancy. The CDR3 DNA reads TGTGCCAGCACCAACGGGGGGGGTGAAGCTTTCTTT. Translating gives CASTNGGGEAFF.